This T cell receptor (beta chain) comes out of a study of shared clonotypes between healthy human individuals. Worth noting for this clone: Its antigen is not identified.

Deletions cut 5 bases from V and 3 bases from J, with 8 bases between. Looked up from germline, CDR1 is SNHLY and CDR2 is FYNNEI. The CDR3 has 13 amino acids. Regarding the study as a whole: Clonotypes not shared had lower generation probabilities than those common to all four donors. What naive subsets generally showed was a larger estimated richness than memory subsets showed. Specimens sampled were limited to blood, with tissue repertoires likely differing.

Sorted subsets were amplified in replicate PCRs using 200 ng DNA, tens of thousands of T cell genomes. TCRdb's copy holds only in-frame clones and misses some; the assay was immunoSEQ multiplex PCR. The repertoire holds about a million clones, 70% to 85% seen once, with around 1.5% in the top ten. This TCR was sampled from a man aged 18 to 30 in good health. The chain carries TRBV2 and TRBJ2-4; D may be TRBD2 (5 bases). Material for sequencing was memory CD4+ T cells sorted from blood. Indicated subset: CD45RA-negative fraction. The CDR3 DNA is TGTGCCAGCAGTATAGAGGGCAAAAACATTCAGTACTTC. Residues: CASSIEGKNIQYF.